This entry concerns a single T cell receptor (beta chain). Per germline, CDR1 SQVTM and CDR2 ANQGSEA. The CDR3 consists of 15 residues. V was shortened by 1 base and J by 3 bases, with 16 bases between the two germline ends. The entry originates in a study of CD8 T cells in Susac syndrome. The RNA input was roughly 0.45 to 1 ug, and it was reverse transcribed with random hexamers. With immunoSEQ multiplex PCR, TCR beta CDR3 was amplified across 54 Vbeta and 13 Jbeta. TCRdb ran MiXCR on the immunoSEQ multiplex PCR reads and lists one entry per CDR3 protein. The sample carries tens of thousands of distinct CDR3 sequences, 93% recorded once. Sequencing of TCR beta was undertaken in CD8+ and CD4+ T cells derived from blood. FACS was used to enrich TEMRA cells, whereas the CD8+ and CD4+ T cells were obtained by negative isolation.

This rearrangement joins TRBV29-1 to TRBJ2-7; possibly TRBD2 for D (6 bases). The clonotype was recovered from a human donor with Susac syndrome. The sequenced material came from CD4+ T cells from PBMCs. CDR3 in amino acids: CSVEARRDAYYEQYF. CDR3 DNA sequence: TGCAGCGTTGAAGCGAGGAGGGACGCTTACTACGAGCAGTACTTC.